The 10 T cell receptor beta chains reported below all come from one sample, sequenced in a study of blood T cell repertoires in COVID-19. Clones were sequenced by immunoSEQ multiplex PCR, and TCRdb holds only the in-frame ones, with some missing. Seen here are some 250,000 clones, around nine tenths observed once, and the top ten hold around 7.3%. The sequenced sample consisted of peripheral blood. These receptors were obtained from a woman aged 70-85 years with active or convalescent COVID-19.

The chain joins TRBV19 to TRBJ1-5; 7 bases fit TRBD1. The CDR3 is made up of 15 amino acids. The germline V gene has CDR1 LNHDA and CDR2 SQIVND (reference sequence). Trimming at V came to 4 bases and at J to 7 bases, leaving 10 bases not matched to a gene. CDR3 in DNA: TGTGCCAGTAGTACTGAGAGGGGGCTTAGGCAGCCCCAGCATTTT. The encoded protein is CASSTERGLRQPQHF.

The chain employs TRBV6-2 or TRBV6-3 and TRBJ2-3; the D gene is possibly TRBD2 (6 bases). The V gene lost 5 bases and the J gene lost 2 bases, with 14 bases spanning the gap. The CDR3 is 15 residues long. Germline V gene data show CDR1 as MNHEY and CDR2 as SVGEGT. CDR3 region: CASSPPEGDTDTQYF. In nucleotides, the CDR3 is TGTGCCAGCAGTCCCCCGGAGGGAGACACAGATACGCAGTATTTT.

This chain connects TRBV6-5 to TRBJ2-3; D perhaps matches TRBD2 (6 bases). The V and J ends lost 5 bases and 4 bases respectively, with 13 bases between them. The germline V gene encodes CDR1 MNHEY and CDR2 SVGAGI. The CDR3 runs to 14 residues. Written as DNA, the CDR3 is TGTGCCAGCAGTACGGGAGTCCCCCCAGATACGCAGTATTTT. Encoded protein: CASSTGVPPDTQYF.

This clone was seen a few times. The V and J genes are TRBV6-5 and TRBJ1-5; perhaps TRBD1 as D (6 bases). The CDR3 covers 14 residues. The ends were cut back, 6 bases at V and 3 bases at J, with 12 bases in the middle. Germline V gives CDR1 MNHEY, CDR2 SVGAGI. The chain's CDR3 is CASSRDTINQPQHF. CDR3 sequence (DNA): TGTGCCAGCAGCCGGGACACAATCAATCAGCCCCAGCATTTT.

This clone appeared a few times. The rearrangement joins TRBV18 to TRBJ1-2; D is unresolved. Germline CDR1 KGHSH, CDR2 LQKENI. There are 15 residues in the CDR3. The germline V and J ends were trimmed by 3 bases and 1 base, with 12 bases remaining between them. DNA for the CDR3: TGTGCCAGCTCACCGGGGAGTACGAATAACTATGGCTACACCTTC. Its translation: CASSPGSTNNYGYTF.

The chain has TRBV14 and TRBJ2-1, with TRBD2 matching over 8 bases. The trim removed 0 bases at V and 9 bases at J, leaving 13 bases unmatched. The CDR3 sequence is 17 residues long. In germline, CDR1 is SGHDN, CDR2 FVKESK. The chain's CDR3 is CASSQEGKRGRGREQFF. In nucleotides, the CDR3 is TGTGCCAGCAGCCAAGAGGGGAAGCGGGGGCGTGGGCGTGAGCAGTTCTTC.

The CDR3 loop is CAGTGGPDTQYF. CDR3 nucleotides: TGTGCCGGGACCGGGGGGCCAGATACGCAGTATTTT. The chain joins TRBV7-9 to TRBJ2-3, with a possible D match to TRBD2 (7 bases). Trimming left V 11 bases short and J 4 bases short, with 13 bases between. This CDR3 is built from 12 residues. Looked up from germline, CDR1 is SEHNR and CDR2 is FQNEAQ (reference sequence).

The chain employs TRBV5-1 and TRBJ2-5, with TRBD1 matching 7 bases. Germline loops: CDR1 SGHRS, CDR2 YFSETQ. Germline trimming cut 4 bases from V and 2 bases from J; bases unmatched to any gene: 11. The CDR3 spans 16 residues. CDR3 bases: TGCGCCAGCAGCCCAGCTGACAGGGCGACTCAAGAGACCCAGTACTTC. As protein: CASSPADRATQETQYF.

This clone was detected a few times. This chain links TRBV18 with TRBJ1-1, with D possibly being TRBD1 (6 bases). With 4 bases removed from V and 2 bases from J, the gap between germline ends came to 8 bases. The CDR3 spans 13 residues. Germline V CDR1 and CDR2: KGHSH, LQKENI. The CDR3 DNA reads TGTGCCAGCTCACAGGGACAAAACACTGAAGCTTTCTTT. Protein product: CASSQGQNTEAFF.

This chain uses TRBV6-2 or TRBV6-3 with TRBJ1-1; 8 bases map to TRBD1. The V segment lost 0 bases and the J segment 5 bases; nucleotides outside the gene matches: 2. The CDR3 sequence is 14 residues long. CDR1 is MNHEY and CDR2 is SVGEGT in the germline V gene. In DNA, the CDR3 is TGTGCCAGCAGTTACTCCGGACAGGGAACTGAAGCTTTCTTT. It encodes CASSYSGQGTEAFF.